The sequence of this T cell receptor (beta chain) was determined in a study of cytomegalovirus exposure and HLA in healthy donors. The CDR3 loop spans 15 amino acids. V was shortened by 6 bases and J by 3 bases, with 18 bases between the two germline ends. Germline V gives CDR1 SGHRS, CDR2 YFSETQ. The PCR was carried out with 60 Vbeta primers and 13 Jbeta primers. Authors' data handling: Later reanalysis found about 78 million unique TCR beta chains, about 11 million of them shared. Clones were sequenced by immunoSEQ multiplex PCR, and TCRdb holds only the in-frame ones, with some missing. That table gives V, J and clone size, and the DNA gave D and trimming. The sample carries under 200,000 clones, around three quarters recorded once.

Material: PBMCs. The V and J genes are TRBV5-1 and TRBJ1-2, with TRBD1 as a possible D gene (5 bases). The source of this sequence is a young woman in good health and CMV-seronegative. The CDR3 nucleotides are TGCGCCAGCACATCAGCCGGAGGGGTAGACTATGGCTACACCTTC. Amino acids: CASTSAGGVDYGYTF.